These 29 T cell receptor beta chains share one sample of origin, sequenced in a study of early T cells in non-severe SARS-CoV-2 infection. MiXCR was run by TCRdb on the 5' RACE reads, yielding one entry per CDR3 protein. The sample holds some 30,000 distinct CDR3 sequences, 4.5% seen once. Sequences were obtained from whole blood. Every receptor here comes from an adult who was a healthcare worker with PCR-confirmed SARS-CoV-2 infection or an uninfected control (not recorded which).

In this sample, this clonotype turned up many times. The chain employs TRBV5-1 and TRBJ2-3; D could derive from TRBD1 or TRBD2 (7 bases each). The CDR3 spans 14 residues. Trimming removed 4 bases from V and 5 bases from J, with 14 bases in between. Germline V gene data show CDR1 as SGHRS and CDR2 as YFSETQ. CDR3 residues: CASSQPGGEDTQYF. In nucleotides, the CDR3 is TGCGCCAGCAGCCAGCCAGGGGGGGAAGATACGCAGTATTTT.

Concerning this clonotype: A read error may be the cause here, since a much bigger clone is one base away. This CDR3 is missing its conserved last phenylalanine or tryptophan, likely due to a read error. The chain couples TRBV6-5 to TRBJ1-3; possible D gene TRBD1, 5 bases. Germline CDR1 is MNHEY and CDR2 is SVGAGI. This CDR3 has 15 residues. Trimming left V 0 bases short and J 4 bases short, with 10 bases between. The CDR3 is CASSYSPGFGNTIYY. In nucleotides, the CDR3 is TGTGCCAGCAGTTACTCACCAGGGTTCGGAAACACCATATATTAT.

This clonotype was recorded a few times. Being one base from a much bigger clone, this may be a read error. The chain has TRBV15 and TRBJ2-3; 9 bases agree with TRBD2. Germline CDR1 is LNHNV and CDR2 is YYDKDF (reference sequence). The CDR3 runs to 13 residues. The CDR3 DNA sequence: TGCGGTACAAGTAGCGGGGGCACAGATACGCGGTATTTT. Translating gives CGTSSGGTDTRYF.

This clonotype was recorded at least ten times. The rearrangement links TRBV4-2 to TRBJ2-7; possible D gene TRBD2, 6 bases. Germline V gene lookup returns CDR1 LGHNA and CDR2 YNFKEQ. The CDR3 extends over 15 amino acids. Trimming shortened V by 4 bases and J by 1 base, and 14 bases separated the two germline ends. The CDR3 region is CASSRPGLASYEQYF. The CDR3 DNA is TGTGCCAGCAGCCGACCGGGACTGGCATCCTACGAGCAGTACTTC.

The table lists this clonotype with many counts. The V gene is TRBV6-1, the J gene TRBJ2-7; D might be TRBD1 (5 bases). This CDR3 comprises 14 residues. V lost 7 bases, J lost 3 bases, and 16 bases lay in between. The germline V gene has CDR1 MNHNS and CDR2 SASEGT. This chain's CDR3 is CASTRQGKVYEQYF. In DNA form, the CDR3 reads TGTGCCAGCACGCGGCAGGGTAAGGTCTACGAGCAGTACTTC.

There are many counts of this clonotype. This rearrangement joins TRBV7-2 to TRBJ1-4; tentative D call: TRBD1 (5 bases). Germline CDR1 SGHTA, CDR2 FQGNSA. Between the trimmed V and J ends, which lost 0 bases and 10 bases, there was a span of 15 bases. The CDR3 spans 15 residues. CDR3 DNA sequence: TGTGCCAGCAGCTTAGCATTAGGGGCAGTAGGAAAACTGTTTTTT. This translates into CASSLALGAVGKLFF.

This clonotype appeared a few times. The gene calls are TRBV5-6 and TRBJ1-2; no clear D gene. Trimming left V 2 bases short and J 6 bases short, with 14 bases between. The germline CDR1 and CDR2 sequences are SGHDT and YYEEEE. There are 14 residues in the CDR3. DNA for the CDR3: TGTGCCAGCAGCTTTCCAGATCCGTATGATGGCTACACCTTC. Encoded protein: CASSFPDPYDGYTF.

Many counts were recorded for this clonotype. The chain carries TRBV28 and TRBJ2-3; D ambiguous. Germline CDR1 reads MDHEN; CDR2 reads SYDVKM. Trimming stripped 4 bases from V and 5 bases from J, with 4 bases between. The CDR3 has 11 residues. Here the CDR3 DNA reads TGTGCCAGCAGTTACAGAGATACGCAGTATTTT. It encodes CASSYRDTQYF.

In its sample, this clonotype was seen many times. The V call is TRBV7-9, the J call TRBJ2-3; D gene ambiguous. This CDR3 is built from 12 residues. V lost 3 bases to trimming and J lost 3 bases, with 4 bases between them. Germline V gene sequence: CDR1 SEHNR, CDR2 FQNEAQ (reference sequence). CDR3 region: CASSFHTDTQYF. The CDR3 nucleotides read TGTGCCAGCAGCTTCCATACAGATACGCAGTATTTT.

V and J are TRBV5-1 and TRBJ2-5; TRBD1 might be the D (6 bases). Trimming cost V 3 bases and J 5 bases, with 17 bases left between them. Germline CDR1 SGHRS, CDR2 YFSETQ. This CDR3 has 15 residues. The DNA of the CDR3 is TGCGCCAGCAGCTCCACGGGGACAAAGGAGGAGACCCAGTACTTC. It is translated as CASSSTGTKEETQYF. The variable domain in full, completed from reference TRBV5-1 and TRBJ2-5, reads KAGVTQTPRYLIKTRGQQVTLSCSPISGHRSVSWYQQTPGQGLQFLFEYFSETQRNKGNFPGRFSGRQFSNSRSEMNVSTLELGDSALYLCASSSTGTKEETQYFGPGTRLLVL.

The V call is TRBV10-3, the J call TRBJ2-7; D might be TRBD2 (6 bases). The V end lost 2 bases, the J end lost 5 bases, and 10 bases lay between the germline ends. The germline CDR1 and CDR2 sequences are ENHRY and SYGVKD. This CDR3 spans 13 amino acids. The CDR3 spells CAISEGGVHEQYF. CDR3 nucleotide sequence: TGTGCCATCAGTGAGGGAGGGGTCCACGAGCAGTACTTC.

This clonotype was counted many times. V gene TRBV20-1 combines with J gene TRBJ2-1; 7 bases are a match to TRBD1. The CDR3 loop spans 13 amino acids. V was clipped by 4 bases and J by 5 bases; unmatched bases: 5. Germline V gene lookup returns CDR1 DFQATT and CDR2 SNEGSKA (reference sequence). CDR3 in DNA: TGCAGTGCTACCGGGACAGATAACAATGAGCAGTTCTTC. Encoded protein: CSATGTDNNEQFF.

The sample holds many counts of this clonotype. This sequence joins TRBV20-1 and TRBJ2-3; 8 nucleotides agree with TRBD1. V shed 4 bases, J shed 1 base, and the junction held 4 bases outside the gene matches. The germline CDR1 and CDR2 sequences are DFQATT and SNEGSKA (reference sequence). The length of the CDR3 is 14 residues. The CDR3 DNA sequence: TGCAGTGCTAATCCGGGACAGGGCACAGATACGCAGTATTTT. This codes for CSANPGQGTDTQYF.

The V gene is TRBV9, the J gene TRBJ2-2, with 9 bases that match TRBD2. This CDR3 spans 16 amino acids. V lost 0 bases to trimming and J lost 2 bases; unmatched junction nucleotides: 2. Germline V CDR1 and CDR2: SGDLS, YYNGEE. CDR3 sequence reads: CASSVGAGGNTGELFF. CDR3 DNA: TGTGCCAGCAGCGTAGGAGCGGGGGGAAACACCGGGGAGCTGTTTTTT.

This clonotype was observed at least ten times. The V call is TRBV15, the J call TRBJ2-1, with a weak D call TRBD1 (5 bases). Germline V CDR1 and CDR2: LNHNV, YYDKDF (reference sequence). V was pared by 3 bases and J by 5 bases, with 23 bases between. This CDR3 comprises 18 residues. The CDR3 sequence: CATSRTSPGRVVDNEQFF. The CDR3 DNA sequence: TGTGCCACCAGCAGGACCTCCCCTGGCAGGGTAGTCGACAATGAGCAGTTCTTC.

This clonotype was found many times. The CDR3 sequence: CASSAIAGAGGNEQFF. CDR3 sequence (DNA): TGTGCCAGCAGTGCTATAGCGGGAGCGGGGGGCAATGAGCAGTTCTTC. V and J are TRBV7-2 and TRBJ2-1; 9 nucleotides align to TRBD2. Germline V lookup: CDR1 SGHTA, CDR2 FQGNSA. The CDR3 totals 16 residues. Trimming at V came to 6 bases and at J to 6 bases, leaving 12 bases not matched to a gene.

The sample holds many counts of this clonotype. J is TRBJ2-3 and V is TRBV6-5; 7 nucleotides align to TRBD1. The CDR3 spans 17 residues. Germline CDR1 reads MNHEY; CDR2 reads SVGAGI. V dropped 4 bases and J dropped 6; count of bases not matched to a gene: 16. The CDR3 here is CASSLTAGTAARDTQYF. The CDR3 DNA is TGTGCCAGCAGTTTGACAGCCGGGACAGCAGCTCGGGATACGCAGTATTTT.

The rearrangement uses TRBV7-2 and TRBJ1-6; D is uncertain. V lost 6 bases and J 0 bases, leaving 9 bases between the germline ends. CDR1 and CDR2 (germline): SGHTA, FQGNSA. The CDR3 is 15 residues long. CDR3 residues: CASSSGSSYNSPLHF. The CDR3 DNA reads TGTGCCAGCAGTTCCGGTAGCTCCTATAATTCACCCCTCCACTTT.

This clonotype was picked up many times. The rearrangement links TRBV9 to TRBJ2-3; 13 bases are a match to TRBD2. V trimming: 0 bases; J trimming: 6 bases; junction bases outside the gene matches: 4. The V gene's germline CDR1 is SGDLS and CDR2 YYNGEE. The CDR3 contains 16 residues. The DNA for the CDR3 is TGTGCCAGCAGCGTAGAGGGACTAGCGGGAAGGGATACGCAGTATTTT. It specifies CASSVEGLAGRDTQYF.

This clonotype was detected only a few times. V and J are TRBV5-1 and TRBJ1-1; D unresolved. The CDR3 contains 13 residues. Germline V gene data show CDR1 as SGHRS and CDR2 as YFSETQ. V was cut by 4 bases and J by 5 bases, with 12 bases left in between. This chain's CDR3 is CASSGNTDTEAFF. The DNA for the CDR3 is TGCGCCAGCAGCGGAAACACAGATACTGAAGCTTTCTTT.

This clonotype was detected many times. The chain couples TRBV5-8 to TRBJ2-7; 7 bases map to TRBD1. Trimming removed 4 bases from V and 2 bases from J; junction bases left unmatched: 3. This CDR3 comprises 13 residues. Germline values: CDR1 SGHTS, CDR2 YDEGEE. The CDR3 bases are TGTGCCAGCAGCCGGGACAGCACCTACGAGCAGTACTTC. This gives the protein CASSRDSTYEQYF.

Many counts were recorded for this clonotype. This chain joins TRBV7-9 and TRBJ1-2, with a weak D call TRBD1 (5 bases). Germline loops: CDR1 SEHNR, CDR2 FQNEAQ (reference sequence). V dropped 5 bases and J dropped 6 bases, with 13 bases sitting between them. The CDR3 covers 13 residues. CDR3 protein: CASSPWRGDGYTF. CDR3 sequence (DNA): TGTGCCAGCAGCCCTTGGAGGGGCGATGGCTACACCTTC.

This clonotype has a count of ten or more. V usage is TRBV6-6 and J usage is TRBJ1-1; D unclear. Germline V lookup: CDR1 MNHNY, CDR2 SVGAGI (reference sequence). There are 10 residues in the CDR3. The V gene lost 5 bases and the J gene lost 9 bases, with 7 bases spanning the gap. The DNA of the CDR3 is TGTGCCAGCAGTGTCGAGAAAGCTTTCTTT. Amino acids: CASSVEKAFF.

This clonotype was counted at least ten times. The chain links TRBV29-1 to TRBJ2-7; 8 bases line up with TRBD1. CDR3 length: 12 residues. Germline-derived CDR1 and CDR2 are SQVTM and ANQGSEA. J gave up 3 bases and V 4 bases, and 2 bases lay outside the gene matches. As DNA, the CDR3 is TGCAGCGTTGCGACAGGGGTCTACGAGCAGTACTTC. This gives the protein CSVATGVYEQYF.

This clonotype was found many times. The J gene is TRBJ2-7, the V gene TRBV7-9, with a possible D match to TRBD1 (6 bases). Germline V CDR1 and CDR2: SEHNR, FQNEAQ (reference sequence). The CDR3 is made up of 13 amino acids. Deletions cut 5 bases from V and 5 bases from J, with 13 bases between. DNA of the CDR3: TGTGCCAGCAGCCCCACAGGGATCGACGAGCAGTACTTC. This sequence encodes CASSPTGIDEQYF.

This clonotype was seen at least ten times. V usage is TRBV7-2 and J usage is TRBJ2-4; TRBD2 aligns across 14 bases. Trimming took 5 bases from V and 16 from J; bases not matched to a gene: 7. This CDR3 comprises 13 residues. The germline V gene has CDR1 SGHTA and CDR2 FQGNSA. CDR3 coding DNA: TGTGCCAGCAGCCCTCGGACTAGCGGGAGGCTTTACTTC. Its translation is CASSPRTSGRLYF.

This clonotype was seen repeatedly, ten times or more. DNA for the CDR3: TGTGCCAGCAGCTTGGCTTTTGGCAGCAATCAGCCCCAGCATTTT. Its translation is CASSLAFGSNQPQHF. The J gene is TRBJ1-5, the V gene TRBV5-8; no reliable D call. Germline V gene sequence: CDR1 SGHTS, CDR2 YDEGEE. The germline V and J ends were trimmed by 0 bases and 1 base, with 8 bases remaining between them. CDR3 length: 15 amino acids.

This clonotype appeared many times. DNA for the CDR3: TGTGCCAGCAGTATAACCGGGACAGGGTTGAATGGCTACACCTTC. Translated, it gives CASSITGTGLNGYTF. V is TRBV25-1 and J is TRBJ1-2; 9 positions agree with TRBD1. CDR1 and CDR2 from the germline V gene are MGHDK and SYGVNS. The CDR3 runs to 15 residues. The V segment lost 5 bases and the J segment 6 bases; nucleotides outside the gene matches: 10.

This clonotype was picked up many times. V usage is TRBV3-1 and J usage is TRBJ2-5; either TRBD1 or TRBD2 may fit D (6 bases each). V was clipped by 4 bases and J by 1 base, with 13 bases between them. The CDR3 length is 15 residues. Germline V gene data show CDR1 as LGHDT and CDR2 as YNNKEL (reference sequence). CDR3 region: CASSLGGGPQETQYF. CDR3 DNA sequence: TGTGCCAGCAGCCTGGGGGGCGGGCCCCAAGAGACCCAGTACTTC.